The TCR beta chain described here comes from a study of T cell changes during pregnancy in multiple sclerosis (dated by TCRdb to between 2017 and 2020). As for the study more broadly: The study looked at changes in the T cell repertoire across pregnancy in women with multiple sclerosis.

Its CDR3 holds 16 amino acids, cysteine through phenylalanine. Of all the DNA, just the CDR3 is kept, 48 bases in frame from base 1. The germline V gene sets CDR1 to SGHDN and CDR2 to FVKESK. The germline V end is reduced by 3 bases and the J end by 6 bases; junction bases left unmatched: 8. On this clone: Its antigen remains undetermined. Within one base of it there is no much larger clone, and no base qualities were kept.

Library method: the immunoSEQ multiplex PCR assay. Entries here come from immuneACCESS through TCRdb and include only in-frame sequences with V and J called. Some clones fail to appear in such tables; in the studies checked, an unresolved V gene covers under half of the shortfall, and the cause of the remainder is unknown. For this sample there are roughly 46,000 clones; 92% appear just once. Roughly 2.2% of the sample comes from the top ten. Sequenced here: peripheral blood, sampled in the third trimester of pregnancy. The chain links TRBV14 with TRBJ1-4, and TRBD1 aligns with 9 junction nucleotides. The receptor was derived from a female donor with multiple sclerosis, enrolled in a pregnancy study. The CDR3 is CASSHGSGTGHEKLFF. The nucleotide sequence reads as follows: TGTGCCAGCAGCCATGGTTCGGGGACAGGGCATGAAAAACTGTTTTTT.